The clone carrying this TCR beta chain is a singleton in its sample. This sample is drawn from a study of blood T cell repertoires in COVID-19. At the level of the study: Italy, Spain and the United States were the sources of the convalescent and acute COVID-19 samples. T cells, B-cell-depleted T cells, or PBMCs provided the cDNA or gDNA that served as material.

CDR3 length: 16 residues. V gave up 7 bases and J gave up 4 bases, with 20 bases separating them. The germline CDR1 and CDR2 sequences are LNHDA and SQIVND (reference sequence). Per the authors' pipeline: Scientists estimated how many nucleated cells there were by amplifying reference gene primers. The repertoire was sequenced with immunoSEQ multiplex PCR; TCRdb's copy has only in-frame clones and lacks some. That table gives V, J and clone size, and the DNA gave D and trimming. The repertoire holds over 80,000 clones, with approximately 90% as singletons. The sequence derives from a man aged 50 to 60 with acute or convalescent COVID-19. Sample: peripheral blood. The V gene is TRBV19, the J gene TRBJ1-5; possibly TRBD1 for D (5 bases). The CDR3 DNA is TGTGCCAGTACTGATCACGGGGGGGGACGAAATCAGCCCCAGCATTTT. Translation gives CASTDHGGGRNQPQHF.